Reported below is one T cell receptor beta chain. Its specificity is unknown. V shed 3 bases, J shed 3 bases, and the junction held 12 bases outside the gene matches. The CDR3 loop spans 18 amino acids. Germline loops: CDR1 SEHNR, CDR2 FQNEAQ (reference sequence). Sequencing used cDNA as its template, made by extracting RNA and reverse transcribing it. Here immunoSEQ multiplex PCR was the method, and the copy in TCRdb shows in-frame clones only, minus some. The profile shows fewer than 40,000 clones, roughly half of them singletons. The entry originates in a study of CD8+ T cells in alopecia areata. Study results and limitations: Alopecia totalis/universalis scalp especially showed more expanded CD8+ clones than normal scalp. The study also sequences resident alphabeta T cells of normal skin in scalp samples.

Starting from PBMCs, sorting isolated CD4+ and CD8+ T cells. This sequence was found in a human donor with alopecia areata. The V gene is TRBV7-9, the J gene TRBJ2-1; 9 positions match TRBD2. Sequencing was done on a sample of NKG2D-high CD8+ T cells sorted from blood. CDR3 DNA: TGTGCCAGCAGCTTCCCGAGGGACCTAGCGGGGAACTACAATGAGCAGTTCTTC. Residues: CASSFPRDLAGNYNEQFF.